These T cell receptor beta chains were read from a single sample in a study of cytomegalovirus exposure and HLA in healthy donors. The method was immunoSEQ multiplex PCR; TCRdb's version includes in-frame clones alone and lacks a portion of them. The table lists over 100,000 clones, about 61% of them singletons, with less than 2.5% in the top ten. Specimen: PBMCs. These receptors were collected from a woman between 35 and 50 years old in good health and CMV-seronegative. Each CDR3 is given with its conserved first and last residue. A D gene is named only where the DNA matches it firmly. Some rows have no size entry. The others give once, few or many, or a class for an expanded clone.

v_gene: TRBV6-5; abundance: once; d_gene: TRBD2; j_gene: TRBJ2-1; CDR3aa: CASRPAGTSGGEQFF; CDR3nt: TGTGCCAGCAGGCCCGCCGGGACTAGCGGGGGAGAGCAGTTCTTC
v_gene: TRBV7-8; abundance: -; d_gene: -; j_gene: TRBJ2-3; CDR3aa: CASSSGAGFTDTQYF; CDR3nt: TGTGCCAGCAGCTCCGGCGCGGGGTTCACAGATACGCAGTATTTT
v_gene: TRBV11-2; abundance: -; d_gene: -; j_gene: TRBJ1-1; CDR3aa: CASSSYRDEAFF; CDR3nt: TGTGCCAGCAGCTCTTACAGGGACGAAGCTTTCTTT
v_gene: TRBV5-1; abundance: -; d_gene: TRBD1; j_gene: TRBJ1-4; CDR3aa: CASSLGQAATNEKLFF; CDR3nt: TGCGCCAGCAGCCTCGGACAGGCTGCAACTAATGAAAAACTGTTTTTT
v_gene: TRBV7-9; abundance: few; d_gene: -; j_gene: TRBJ1-1; CDR3aa: CASSLERGKNTEAFF; CDR3nt: TGTGCCAGCAGCTTAGAGCGGGGGAAGAACACTGAAGCTTTCTTT
v_gene: TRBV7-2; abundance: -; d_gene: -; j_gene: TRBJ1-5; CDR3aa: CASSLKGEGGTRPQHF; CDR3nt: TGTGCCAGCAGCTTAAAGGGGGAGGGGGGGACTCGGCCCCAGCATTTT
v_gene: TRBV20-1; abundance: -; d_gene: -; j_gene: TRBJ1-1; CDR3aa: CSARVSEAFF; CDR3nt: TGCAGTGCTAGAGTATCTGAAGCTTTCTTT
v_gene: TRBV10-3; abundance: -; d_gene: -; j_gene: TRBJ2-2; CDR3aa: CAISEGRGLDTGELFF; CDR3nt: TGTGCCATCAGTGAGGGAAGAGGGTTGGACACCGGGGAGCTGTTTTTT
v_gene: TRBV25-1; abundance: -; d_gene: -; j_gene: TRBJ1-2; CDR3aa: CASRRGGYYGYTF; CDR3nt: TGTGCCAGCAGGAGAGGGGGATACTATGGCTACACCTTC
v_gene: TRBV5-1; abundance: once; d_gene: -; j_gene: TRBJ1-6; CDR3aa: CASSLEPDNSPLHF; CDR3nt: TGCGCCAGCAGCTTGGAGCCGGATAATTCACCCCTCCACTTT
v_gene: TRBV29-1; abundance: -; d_gene: -; j_gene: TRBJ1-2; CDR3aa: CSVANPTQGVGGYTF; CDR3nt: TGCAGCGTTGCTAACCCCACGCAGGGCGTTGGGGGCTACACCTTC
v_gene: TRBV6-6; abundance: once; d_gene: -; j_gene: TRBJ1-4; CDR3aa: CASSYNSGTRLFF; CDR3nt: TGTGCCAGCAGTTACAATAGCGGGACCCGACTGTTTTTT
v_gene: TRBV29-1; abundance: -; d_gene: TRBD2; j_gene: TRBJ2-3; CDR3aa: CSVWASGGNTQYF; CDR3nt: TGCAGCGTGTGGGCTAGCGGGGGTAATACGCAGTATTTT
v_gene: TRBV7-8; abundance: -; d_gene: TRBD1; j_gene: TRBJ1-2; CDR3aa: CASSLGGTGAYGYTF; CDR3nt: TGTGCCAGCAGCTTAGGAGGTACAGGGGCCTATGGCTACACCTTC
v_gene: TRBV6-1; abundance: few; d_gene: -; j_gene: TRBJ1-5; CDR3aa: CASSVDSNQPQHF; CDR3nt: TGTGCCAGCAGTGTGGACAGTAATCAGCCCCAGCATTTT
v_gene: TRBV6-6; abundance: -; d_gene: -; j_gene: TRBJ1-5; CDR3aa: CASGMRLNQPQHF; CDR3nt: TGTGCCAGCGGTATGAGGCTCAATCAGCCCCAGCATTTT
v_gene: TRBV30; abundance: -; d_gene: -; j_gene: TRBJ1-2; CDR3aa: CAWSMVSYGYTF; CDR3nt: TGTGCCTGGAGTATGGTGAGCTATGGCTACACCTTC
v_gene: TRBV30; abundance: -; d_gene: -; j_gene: TRBJ2-3; CDR3aa: CAWRTAGSFTDTQYF; CDR3nt: TGTGCCTGGAGGACGGCGGGGAGCTTCACAGATACGCAGTATTTT
v_gene: TRBV28; abundance: -; d_gene: TRBD1; j_gene: TRBJ1-2; CDR3aa: CASRLGTATEVTF; CDR3nt: TGTGCCAGCAGACTCGGGACAGCTACTGAGGTAACCTTC
v_gene: TRBV4-2; abundance: few; d_gene: -; j_gene: TRBJ2-7; CDR3aa: CASSQEVSDEQYF; CDR3nt: TGTGCCAGCAGCCAAGAGGTTAGCGACGAGCAGTACTTC
v_gene: TRBV19; abundance: once; d_gene: TRBD1; j_gene: TRBJ2-3; CDR3aa: CASSSSGTGLTDTQYF; CDR3nt: TGTGCCAGTAGTTCAAGCGGGACAGGGCTCACAGATACGCAGTATTTT
v_gene: TRBV10-3; abundance: -; d_gene: -; j_gene: TRBJ1-5; CDR3aa: CAITGREGQPQHF; CDR3nt: TGTGCCATCACTGGCAGGGAGGGACAGCCCCAGCATTTT
v_gene: TRBV5-4; abundance: -; d_gene: TRBD1; j_gene: TRBJ1-1; CDR3aa: CASSLWTGEAFF; CDR3nt: TGTGCCAGCAGCTTGTGGACAGGGGAGGCTTTCTTT
v_gene: TRBV7-8; abundance: once; d_gene: TRBD1; j_gene: TRBJ1-5; CDR3aa: CASSLGVGGGNQPQHF; CDR3nt: TGTGCCAGCAGCTTAGGTGTAGGGGGCGGCAATCAGCCCCAGCATTTT
v_gene: TRBV5-1; abundance: -; d_gene: -; j_gene: TRBJ1-6; CDR3aa: CASSTANSPLHF; CDR3nt: TGCGCCAGCAGCACTGCGAATTCACCCCTCCACTTT
v_gene: TRBV7-2; abundance: -; d_gene: -; j_gene: TRBJ1-4; CDR3aa: CASSSYFSSGEKLFF; CDR3nt: TGTGCCAGCAGCTCCTACTTCTCCTCCGGGGAAAAACTGTTTTTT
v_gene: TRBV30; abundance: -; d_gene: -; j_gene: TRBJ2-1; CDR3aa: CAWSQWDTHNEQFF; CDR3nt: TGTGCCTGGAGTCAGTGGGACACCCACAATGAGCAGTTCTTC
v_gene: TRBV5-1; abundance: -; d_gene: -; j_gene: TRBJ1-2; CDR3aa: CASSLSGVGGYTF; CDR3nt: TGCGCCAGCAGCTTGTCGGGGGTAGGTGGCTACACCTTC
v_gene: TRBV6-6; abundance: once; d_gene: -; j_gene: TRBJ2-5; CDR3aa: CASSIPGAYQETQYF; CDR3nt: TGTGCCAGCAGCATTCCGGGAGCGTACCAAGAGACCCAGTACTTC
v_gene: TRBV6-1; abundance: -; d_gene: -; j_gene: TRBJ2-3; CDR3aa: CASSLRQGLTDTQYF; CDR3nt: TGTGCCAGCAGTCTTCGACAGGGACTCACAGATACGCAGTATTTT
v_gene: TRBV5-6; abundance: -; d_gene: -; j_gene: TRBJ1-2; CDR3aa: CASSQSVNYGYTF; CDR3nt: TGTGCCAGCAGCCAGTCAGTGAACTATGGCTACACCTTC
v_gene: TRBV18; abundance: -; d_gene: -; j_gene: TRBJ2-4; CDR3aa: CASSGPGIRNIQYF; CDR3nt: TGTGCCAGCTCAGGCCCCGGGATACGAAACATTCAGTACTTC
v_gene: TRBV30; abundance: once; d_gene: -; j_gene: TRBJ1-6; CDR3aa: CAWSVSGSSYNSPLHF; CDR3nt: TGTGCCTGGAGTGTCTCGGGGAGCTCCTATAATTCACCCCTCCACTTT
v_gene: TRBV7-6; abundance: few; d_gene: TRBD1; j_gene: TRBJ2-5; CDR3aa: CASSFQGAGETQYF; CDR3nt: TGTGCCAGCAGCTTCCAGGGGGCAGGAGAGACCCAGTACTTC
v_gene: TRBV6-4; abundance: once; d_gene: -; j_gene: TRBJ2-3; CDR3aa: CASSEQGSSTDTQYF; CDR3nt: TGTGCCAGCAGTGAACAGGGATCTAGCACAGATACGCAGTATTTT
v_gene: TRBV5-4; abundance: many; d_gene: -; j_gene: TRBJ2-1; CDR3aa: CASSFSDEQFF; CDR3nt: TGTGCCAGCAGCTTTTCGGATGAGCAGTTCTTC
v_gene: TRBV4-3; abundance: few; d_gene: -; j_gene: TRBJ2-6; CDR3aa: CASSQGAGVGANVLTF; CDR3nt: TGCGCCAGCAGCCAGGGGGCAGGGGTCGGGGCCAACGTCCTGACTTTC